One and the same sample provided the 19 T cell receptor beta chains below, sequenced in a study of cytomegalovirus exposure and HLA in healthy donors. The repertoire was sequenced with immunoSEQ multiplex PCR; TCRdb's copy has only in-frame clones and lacks some. The table has 150,000 to 200,000 clones, less than 90% seen once. Source material: PBMCs. Receptor source: a woman aged 18-29 years in good health and CMV-seronegative.

J is TRBJ1-1 and V is TRBV15; maybe TRBD1 (5 bases). This CDR3 has 16 amino acids. Germline CDR1 and CDR2: LNHNV and YYDKDF (reference sequence). V lost 0 bases, J lost 4 bases, and 15 bases lay in between. The CDR3 DNA sequence: TGTGCCACCAGCAGAGATGGGCAGGGTAGAACCACTGAAGCTTTCTTT. Translation: CATSRDGQGRTTEAFF.

This clone was recorded once. This chain links TRBV9 with TRBJ2-5; D remains ambiguous. Trimming pared 0 bases from V and 5 bases from J, leaving 8 bases between. Germline V gene data show CDR1 as SGDLS and CDR2 as YYNGEE. The CDR3 totals 13 residues. The CDR3 spells CASSVAVVETQYF. The DNA of the CDR3 is TGTGCCAGCAGCGTAGCAGTCGTTGAGACCCAGTACTTC.

This chain links TRBV7-2 with TRBJ1-2, with D hard to call. The CDR3 is 15 amino acids. Trimming pared 2 bases from V and 7 bases from J, leaving 17 bases between. The V gene's germline CDR1 is SGHTA and CDR2 FQGNSA. The CDR3 DNA follows: TGTGCCAGCAGCTTACTCGCCCCCCTTTCGGGTGGCTACACCTTC. Amino acids: CASSLLAPLSGGYTF.

The V gene is TRBV5-5, the J gene TRBJ2-7; 7 positions agree with TRBD1. J lost 0 bases, V lost 4 bases, and 7 bases had no gene match. The CDR3 runs to 15 residues. CDR1 and CDR2 from the germline V gene are SGHKS and YYEKEE (reference sequence). CDR3 nucleotide sequence: TGTGCCAGCAGCCTCGGACAGGCCCACTCCTACGAGCAGTACTTC. It codes for CASSLGQAHSYEQYF.

The rearrangement links TRBV11-2 to TRBJ2-5; D ambiguous. Per the germline V gene, CDR1 is SGHAT and CDR2 is FQNNGV. Trimming shortened V by 5 bases and J by 7 bases, and 8 bases separated the two germline ends. There are 11 residues in the CDR3. The CDR3 here is CASSPQWTQYF. In DNA form, the CDR3 reads TGTGCCAGCAGCCCCCAGTGGACCCAGTACTTC. The full variable domain, its missing parts supplied by reference TRBV11-2 and TRBJ2-5, is EAGVAQSPRYKIIEKRQSVAFWCNPISGHATLYWYQQILGQGPKLLIQFQNNGVVDDSQLPKDRFSAERLKGVDSTLKIQPAKLEDSAVYLCASSPQWTQYFGPGTRLLVL.

This sequence joins TRBV5-6 and TRBJ2-7; D not resolved. V was shortened by 3 bases and J by 2 bases, with 3 bases between the two germline ends. Per germline, CDR1 SGHDT and CDR2 YYEEEE. This CDR3 region has 11 residues. CDR3 DNA sequence: TGTGCCAGCAGCTCTACCTACGAGCAGTACTTC. It is translated as CASSSTYEQYF.

This chain links TRBV7-3 with TRBJ2-1, with no clear D. The CDR3 totals 17 residues. In germline, CDR1 is SGHTA, CDR2 FQGTGA. The germline V and J ends were trimmed by 5 bases and 4 bases, with 21 bases remaining between them. The DNA for the CDR3 is TGTGCCAGCAGCCCTACCCCCGGAGTCCGCGGATACAATGAGCAGTTCTTC. It encodes CASSPTPGVRGYNEQFF.

The J gene is TRBJ1-3, the V gene TRBV6-5; no firm D call. The germline V gene has CDR1 MNHEY and CDR2 SVGAGI. V shed 8 bases and J shed 0 bases, with 5 bases lying between them. The CDR3 is made up of 12 amino acids. The CDR3 region is CASHTSGNTIYF. As DNA, the CDR3 is TGTGCCAGCCACACCTCTGGAAACACCATATATTTT.

This chain links TRBV2 with TRBJ1-2; 7 bases line up with TRBD1. Germline CDR1 reads SNHLY; CDR2 reads FYNNEI. The CDR3 totals 13 residues. J was trimmed by 7 bases and V by 4 bases; bases with no gene match: 6. The DNA of the CDR3 is TGTGCCAGCAGTGGCAGGGGGGACGGTGGCTACACCTTC. It specifies CASSGRGDGGYTF.

The chain links TRBV13 to TRBJ2-7, with a weak D call TRBD2 (6 bases). With 7 bases removed from V and 6 bases from J, the gap between germline ends came to 25 bases. This CDR3 contains 16 residues. Looked up from germline, CDR1 is PRHDT and CDR2 is FYEKMQ (reference sequence). In DNA, the CDR3 is TGTGCCAGCACCAATTCGACGGGACTCAAGTCTGGCGAGCAGTACTTC. Protein: CASTNSTGLKSGEQYF.

The chain couples TRBV18 to TRBJ2-7; TRBD2 agrees at 7 bases. The CDR3 extends over 13 amino acids. Germline V gene sequence: CDR1 KGHSH, CDR2 LQKENI. The J segment lost 3 bases and the V segment lost 3 bases, leaving 2 bases of the junction unmatched. The CDR3 DNA reads TGTGCCAGCTCACCCGGGGGGAGCTACGAGCAGTACTTC. Its protein product is CASSPGGSYEQYF.

The gene calls are TRBV19 and TRBJ1-5, with 8 bases aligning to TRBD1. The ends lost 5 bases at V and 7 bases at J; junction bases unmatched: 7. The CDR3 totals 14 residues. Germline V gene data show CDR1 as LNHDA and CDR2 as SQIVND (reference sequence). CDR3 residues: CASSPPGQDQPQHF. The CDR3 coding sequence is TGTGCCAGTAGTCCACCGGGACAGGACCAGCCCCAGCATTTT.

The chain combines TRBV7-8 with TRBJ1-3; TRBD1 aligns across 7 bases. Germline CDR1 is SGHVS and CDR2 is FQNEAQ. The CDR3 consists of 14 residues. V shed 4 bases, J shed 4 bases, and the junction held 4 bases outside the gene matches. As DNA, the CDR3 is TGTGCCAGCAGCTCAACGGGACAGGGAAACACCATATATTTT. This encodes CASSSTGQGNTIYF.

In its sample, this clone was seen a few times. J is TRBJ1-1 and V is TRBV4-2; no firm D call. The CDR3 sequence is 14 residues long. CDR1 and CDR2 (germline): LGHNA, YNFKEQ. Trimming pared 1 base from V and 1 base from J, leaving 7 bases between. The CDR3 bases are TGTGCCAGCAGCCAAGCTACAGAGAACACTGAAGCTTTCTTT. Protein sequence: CASSQATENTEAFF.

V usage is TRBV6-1 and J usage is TRBJ1-2; tentative D call: TRBD1 (6 bases). This CDR3 spans 15 amino acids. Trimming cost V 7 bases and J 4 bases, with 19 bases left between them. Germline CDR1 and CDR2: MNHNS and SASEGT. The CDR3 sequence is CASILQGQTTYGYTF. DNA for the CDR3: TGTGCCAGCATCCTACAAGGACAGACTACCTATGGCTACACCTTC.

This chain links TRBV5-1 with TRBJ2-7, with D uncertain. Trimming took 1 base from V and 1 from J, leaving 9 bases between them. Per germline, CDR1 SGHRS and CDR2 YFSETQ. This CDR3 contains 14 residues. The CDR3 loop is CASSLLVTSYEQYF. The CDR3 bases are TGCGCCAGCAGCTTGTTGGTTACTTCCTACGAGCAGTACTTC. The whole variable domain, filled in from reference TRBV5-1 and TRBJ2-7, reads KAGVTQTPRYLIKTRGQQVTLSCSPISGHRSVSWYQQTPGQGLQFLFEYFSETQRNKGNFPGRFSGRQFSNSRSEMNVSTLELGDSALYLCASSLLVTSYEQYFGPGTRLTVT.

The chain has TRBV5-4 and TRBJ2-3; TRBD1 is a possible D gene (5 bases). This CDR3 is 15 amino acids long. V lost 2 bases, J lost 6 bases, and 16 bases lay in between. The germline gives CDR1 SGHNT, CDR2 YYREEE (reference sequence). The CDR3 sequence is CASSFSRVRVDTQYF. CDR3 nucleotides: TGTGCCAGCAGCTTTTCCCGGGTCAGGGTGGATACGCAGTATTTT.

J is TRBJ2-1 and V is TRBV5-4; D is perhaps TRBD1 (6 bases). Deletions cut 5 bases from V and 5 bases from J, with 17 bases between. Germline CDR1 and CDR2: SGHNT and YYREEE (reference sequence). There are 15 residues in the CDR3. The CDR3: CASSWDTGGHNEQFF. CDR3 DNA: TGTGCCAGCAGTTGGGACACTGGAGGTCACAATGAGCAGTTCTTC.

This chain links TRBV18 with TRBJ1-1, with 11 bases lining up with TRBD1. Germline V gene sequence: CDR1 KGHSH, CDR2 LQKENI. V lost 3 bases and J lost 2; bases outside the gene matches: 5. The length of the CDR3 is 16 residues. CDR3 sequence reads: CASSPGTGGFNTEAFF. The CDR3 bases are TGTGCCAGCTCACCGGGGACAGGGGGTTTTAACACTGAAGCTTTCTTT.